Listed below are T cell receptor beta chains from one sample, sequenced in a study of CD8 T cells in Susac syndrome. One entry per CDR3 protein results from TCRdb running MiXCR on the immunoSEQ multiplex PCR reads. The table shows about 130,000 distinct CDR3 sequences, with approximately 94% occurring only once. Material for sequencing was CD4+ T cells from PBMCs. These receptor sequences come from a human donor with multiple sclerosis. The CDR3 runs from the conserved cysteine through the conserved F or W. The D gene is left open where the match is weak.

TRBV20-1 | TRBD1 | CSARASGTGAHEQYF
TRBV20-1 | NA | CSARGSNQPQHF
TRBV6-2/TRBV6-3 | NA | CASSWSEPNTEAFF
TRBV13 | TRBD2 | CASSSGTRGTNIQYF
TRBV11-1 | NA | CASGDVSEGYGYTF
TRBV5-6 | TRBD1 | CASSTMGQAPGGYTF
TRBV6-1 | NA | CASSDPLGRAKPQHF
TRBV5-4 | NA | CASRAPTDNEQFF
TRBV12-3/TRBV12-4 | TRBD2 | CASSLGAGRANEQFF
TRBV30 | TRBD1 | CACPGQGLWSEAFF
TRBV27 | NA | CASSFIGQKPYEQYF
TRBV7-2 | NA | CASSLAPQGADTQYF
TRBV5-1 | TRBD2 | CASSLEPSGSGTDTQYF
TRBV18 | NA | CASSPRDSGETQYF
TRBV4-3 | TRBD1 | CASSQSQGAEKLFF
TRBV7-9 | TRBD2 | CASSLRASGGGGELFF
TRBV20-1 | NA | CSALKGPPDTEAFF
TRBV5-6 | NA | CASSLDGRTANYGYTF
TRBV2 | TRBD1 | CASSRDSSTEAFF
TRBV6-2/TRBV6-3 | TRBD1 | CASSSETGGSGELFF
TRBV20-1 | NA | CSARKPQAGYEQYF
TRBV2 | NA | CASLQGANEKLFF
TRBV30 | NA | CAWSVSGRDGYTF
TRBV12-3/TRBV12-4 | NA | CASSLRTLDHEQYF
TRBV5-4 | NA | CASSLKGNGELFF
TRBV5-1 | TRBD1 | CASSSRGIQETQYF
TRBV6-5 | TRBD2 | CASSYVSPGLAGVYEQYF
TRBV5-4 | TRBD2 | CASRAGTSKGNEQFF
TRBV7-2 | NA | CASSETWSYEQYF
TRBV12-3/TRBV12-4 | NA | CASSVGQGIYGYTF
TRBV12-3/TRBV12-4 | NA | CASSWGENTEAFF
TRBV9 | TRBD1 | CASSVEGGTGTYEQYF
TRBV6-5 | NA | CASSYDAGANVLTF
TRBV7-9 | TRBD1 | CATSPRQGERTELFF
TRBV19 | NA | CASSIWGGRETQYF
TRBV7-9 | TRBD1 | CASSERQGAHSPLHF
TRBV7-9 | NA | CASSLEGAGYTF
TRBV4-2 | TRBD1 | CASSQGPGQGSEQYF
TRBV20-1 | NA | CSARDAAGANTEAFF
TRBV6-2/TRBV6-3 | NA | CASRSRGDTEAFF
TRBV19 | NA | CASSISLVQETQYF
TRBV19 | TRBD1 | CASNTQTGNGYTF
TRBV5-1 | NA | CASSLGAGGETQYF
TRBV6-6 | NA | CASSGTSYEQYF
TRBV2 | NA | CASSGRPRNTEAFF
TRBV6-5 | NA | CASSRDIYPDTQYF
TRBV2 | TRBD1 | CASSRPGTGGNQPQHF
TRBV29-1 | TRBD2 | CSYGGGPRPDTQYF
TRBV5-1 | NA | CASSPEGPNIQYF
TRBV10-3 | NA | CAISDPASNTGELFF
TRBV29-1 | TRBD1 | CSFRRDSNYGYTF
TRBV3-1 | NA | CASSQDTRANQPQHF
TRBV6-5 | TRBD1 | CATGQAAPSTQYF